Listed below are T cell receptor beta chains from one sample, sequenced in a study of cytotoxic CD8 clonotypes in ibrutinib-treated CLL. Measured with immunoSEQ multiplex PCR; TCRdb has only the in-frame clones, and not every one. This table has some 310,000 clones, roughly 85% appearing once. Specimen: PBMCs, collected before ibrutinib treatment. All receptors derive from a human donor with chronic lymphocytic leukemia. Each CDR3 is given with its conserved first and last residue. Fields, in order: V gene, J gene, CDR3 protein.

v_gene: TRBV27; j_gene: TRBJ2-1; CDR3aa: CASSYGINEQFF
v_gene: TRBV4-3; j_gene: TRBJ1-2; CDR3aa: CASSQDIRIGYTF
v_gene: TRBV2; j_gene: TRBJ2-1; CDR3aa: CASSEGGREQFF
v_gene: TRBV7-9; j_gene: TRBJ2-3; CDR3aa: CASSLDGTDTQYF
v_gene: TRBV7-9; j_gene: TRBJ2-3; CDR3aa: CASSRLAGSDTQYF
v_gene: TRBV7-7; j_gene: TRBJ2-2; CDR3aa: CASSPLAGAAVSGELFF
v_gene: TRBV7-9; j_gene: TRBJ2-4; CDR3aa: CASSLFLADLAKNIQYF
v_gene: TRBV7-3; j_gene: TRBJ2-1; CDR3aa: CASSLAGDGQFF
v_gene: TRBV9; j_gene: TRBJ2-1; CDR3aa: CASSVRLAGEGAYNEQFF
v_gene: TRBV28; j_gene: TRBJ1-4; CDR3aa: CASSLQSTYEKLFF
v_gene: TRBV7-6; j_gene: TRBJ2-1; CDR3aa: CASSLVGTGRNEQFF
v_gene: TRBV21-1; j_gene: TRBJ1-2; CDR3aa: CASSGRIVGGRTDYGYTF
v_gene: TRBV11-2; j_gene: TRBJ2-1; CDR3aa: CASSLVAGSYNEQFF
v_gene: TRBV9; j_gene: TRBJ2-1; CDR3aa: CASSHQKGYEQFF
v_gene: TRBV5-6; j_gene: TRBJ2-1; CDR3aa: CASSLLASGSRGEQFF
v_gene: TRBV9; j_gene: TRBJ2-5; CDR3aa: CASSDTAGTSGSGTQYF
v_gene: TRBV18; j_gene: TRBJ2-1; CDR3aa: CASSPIRNEQFF
v_gene: TRBV2; j_gene: TRBJ1-1; CDR3aa: CASSEALQGMNTEAFF
v_gene: TRBV4-2; j_gene: TRBJ2-1; CDR3aa: CASSQDQRETYNEQFF
v_gene: TRBV14; j_gene: TRBJ2-1; CDR3aa: CASSTTGGPGNEQFF
v_gene: TRBV7-2; j_gene: TRBJ2-1; CDR3aa: CASSLILGGGLRNEQFF
v_gene: TRBV27; j_gene: TRBJ2-3; CDR3aa: CASRVSDGTDTQYF
v_gene: TRBV30; j_gene: TRBJ2-7; CDR3aa: CACRTSGRAYEQYF
v_gene: TRBV7-9; j_gene: TRBJ2-5; CDR3aa: CASSPIGQGDVETQYF
v_gene: TRBV7-5; j_gene: TRBJ2-7; CDR3aa: CVRSLSGYPYEQYF
v_gene: TRBV5-4; j_gene: TRBJ2-5; CDR3aa: CASSSPGDQETQYF
v_gene: TRBV5-1; j_gene: TRBJ2-3; CDR3aa: CASRRDTDTQYF
v_gene: TRBV30; j_gene: TRBJ2-7; CDR3aa: CAWGQVGVDEQYF
v_gene: TRBV6-1; j_gene: TRBJ2-3; CDR3aa: CASSEADWTYTDTQYF
v_gene: TRBV14; j_gene: TRBJ1-4; CDR3aa: CASSLNVGQRNEKLFF
v_gene: TRBV11-3; j_gene: TRBJ2-1; CDR3aa: CASSLYTGAYNEQFF
v_gene: TRBV7-8; j_gene: TRBJ2-1; CDR3aa: CASSYDRGQNEQFF
v_gene: TRBV6-6; j_gene: TRBJ1-5; CDR3aa: CASSYYLYNQPQHF